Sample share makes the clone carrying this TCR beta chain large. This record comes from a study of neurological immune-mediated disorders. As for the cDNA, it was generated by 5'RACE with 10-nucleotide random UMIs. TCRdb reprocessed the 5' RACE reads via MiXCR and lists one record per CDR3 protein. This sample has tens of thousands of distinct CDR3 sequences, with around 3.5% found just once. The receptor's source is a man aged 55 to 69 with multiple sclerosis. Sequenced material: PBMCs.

The CDR3 is CASTPGTGSSPLHF. The CDR3, as DNA: TGTGCCAGCACCCCCGGGACAGGATCCTCACCCCTCCACTTT. This chain connects TRBV27 to TRBJ1-6; the match to TRBD1 covers 8 bases. CDR1 MNHEY and CDR2 SMNVEV come from the germline V gene (reference sequence). After removal of 7 bases from V and 10 bases from J, the junction contained 9 bases not matched to a gene. This CDR3 region has 14 residues.